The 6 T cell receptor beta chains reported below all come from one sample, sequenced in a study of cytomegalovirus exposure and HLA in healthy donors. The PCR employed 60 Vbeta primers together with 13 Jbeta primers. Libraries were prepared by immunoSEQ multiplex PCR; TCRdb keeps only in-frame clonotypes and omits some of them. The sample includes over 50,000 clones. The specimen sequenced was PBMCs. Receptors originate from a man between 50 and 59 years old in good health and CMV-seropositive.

CDR3 nucleotides: TGTGCCAGCTCACCGGGACAGGTTGTGGTGAACACTGAAGCTTTCTTT. Amino acids: CASSPGQVVVNTEAFF. The chain couples TRBV18 to TRBJ1-1; 8 bases align to TRBD1. Germline CDR1 KGHSH, CDR2 LQKENI. The CDR3 sequence is 16 residues long. V lost 3 bases, J lost 0 bases, and 6 bases stayed unmatched.

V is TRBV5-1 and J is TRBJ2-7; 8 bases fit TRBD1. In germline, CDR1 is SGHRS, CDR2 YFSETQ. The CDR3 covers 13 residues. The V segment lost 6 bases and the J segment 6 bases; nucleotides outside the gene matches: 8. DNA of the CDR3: TGCGCCAGCATCCAGGGGGCTACCGGCGAGCAGTACTTC. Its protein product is CASIQGATGEQYF.

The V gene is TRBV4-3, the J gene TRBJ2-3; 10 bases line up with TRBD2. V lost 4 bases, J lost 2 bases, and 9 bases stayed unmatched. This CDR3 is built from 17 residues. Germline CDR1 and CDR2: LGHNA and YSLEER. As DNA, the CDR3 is TGCGCCAGCAGCCTCACCCCTAGCGGGAGCGTCACAGATACGCAGTATTTT. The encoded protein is CASSLTPSGSVTDTQYF.

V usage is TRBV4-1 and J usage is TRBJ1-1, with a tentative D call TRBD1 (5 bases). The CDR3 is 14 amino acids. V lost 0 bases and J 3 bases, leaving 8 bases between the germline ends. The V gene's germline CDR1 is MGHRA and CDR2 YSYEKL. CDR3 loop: CASSQDAGHTEAFF. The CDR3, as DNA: TGCGCCAGCAGCCAAGATGCAGGGCACACTGAAGCTTTCTTT.

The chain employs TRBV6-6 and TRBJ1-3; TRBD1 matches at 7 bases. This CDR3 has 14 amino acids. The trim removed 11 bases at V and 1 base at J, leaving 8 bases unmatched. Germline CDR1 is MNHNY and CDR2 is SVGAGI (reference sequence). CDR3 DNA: TGTGCCGCGACAGGGCTGAGTTCTGGAAACACCATATATTTT. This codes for CAATGLSSGNTIYF.

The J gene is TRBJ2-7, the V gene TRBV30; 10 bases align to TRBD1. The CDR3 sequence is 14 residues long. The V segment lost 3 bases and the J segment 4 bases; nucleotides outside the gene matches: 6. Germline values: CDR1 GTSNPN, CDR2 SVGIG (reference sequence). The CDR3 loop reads CAWSLGTGDYEQYF. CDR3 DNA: TGTGCCTGGAGCCTCGGGACAGGGGATTACGAGCAGTACTTC.